This T cell receptor beta chain was identified in a study of identical twins. Overall study results and limits: Invariant cells of the MAIT and iNKT types might have partly distorted the zero-insertion analyses. Excess sharing between twins was weaker in beta out-of-frame sequences.

Germline values: CDR1 KGHSH, CDR2 LQKENI. The CDR3 spans 11 residues. One entry per CDR3 protein, called by TCRdb with MiXCR from the 5' RACE reads. Seen here are 1.5 million or so distinct CDR3 sequences, less than 35% observed once, and the top ten hold about 0.27%. Details on this clonotype: Its specificity is not known.

The source of this sequence is a newborn girl in good health. The rearrangement joins TRBV18 to TRBJ2-4; D unclear. The DNA end lines up better with TRBJ2-7; the J call may be wrong. Material for sequencing was cord blood. The CDR3 spells CASSPLDEQYF. DNA of the CDR3: TGTGCCAGCTCACCACTCGACGAGCAGTACTTC.